The clone carrying this T cell receptor (beta chain) appeared a single time. Its matching antigen is unknown. 13 Jbeta primers and 60 Vbeta primers were used for the PCR. Data came from immunoSEQ multiplex PCR; TCRdb stores just in-frame clones and leaves some out. The data contain fewer than 120,000 clones, around 87% of them singletons. The entry originates in a study of cytomegalovirus exposure and HLA in healthy donors. Findings and caveats of the study: In a later analysis, at a false discovery rate of 0.05, over 15,000 TCR beta sequences were associated with HLA alleles. Reported findings show TCR beta sequences accurately forecast HLA-A and HLA-B alleles in most subjects. The classifier reportedly diagnosed cytomegalovirus status with high specificity and sensitivity. When analyzed later, a missense DCLRE1C variant was found to be linked to TCR beta V- and J-gene trimming.

The CDR3 has 14 amino acids. V gave up 4 bases and J gave up 4 bases; unmatched junction bases: 8. Germline V gives CDR1 SQVTM, CDR2 ANQGSEA. Material: PBMCs. This chain links TRBV29-1 with TRBJ2-7, with 9 positions matching TRBD1. The TCR sequence derives from a middle-aged man in good health and CMV-seronegative. Here the CDR3 DNA reads TGCAGCGTTGGGCGTTGGGACAGGGTGTACGAGCAGTACTTC. Protein sequence: CSVGRWDRVYEQYF.